The 17 T cell receptor beta chains reported below all come from one sample, sequenced in a study of blood T cell repertoires in COVID-19. The repertoire was sequenced with immunoSEQ multiplex PCR; TCRdb's copy has only in-frame clones and lacks some. This repertoire shows 250,000 to 400,000 clones, 85% found once; its top ten account for 1.9%. Sequencing was done on a sample of PBMCs or T cells enriched from blood (not recorded which). The source of these receptors is a woman aged 30 to 39 who had been exposed to COVID-19.

V gene TRBV5-1 combines with J gene TRBJ1-4; maybe TRBD1 (5 bases). CDR1 SGHRS and CDR2 YFSETQ come from the germline V gene. The CDR3 contains 15 residues. Trimming took off 4 bases at V and 3 bases at J, with 13 bases between the two ends. CDR3 sequence: CASSLKSGSNEKLFF. For the CDR3, the DNA is TGCGCCAGCAGCCTCAAGTCAGGGTCTAATGAAAAACTGTTTTTT.

There are a few counts of this clone. The V and J genes are TRBV24-1 and TRBJ2-3; possibly TRBD2 for D (6 bases). Trimming removed 3 bases from V and 11 bases from J, with 17 bases in between. CDR1 KGHDR and CDR2 SFDVKD come from the germline V gene. The CDR3 has 14 amino acids. The CDR3 spells CATSDVIRVGGQYF. The DNA for the CDR3 is TGTGCCACCAGTGATGTCATCAGGGTGGGAGGGCAGTATTTT.

This clone showed up just once. The chain employs TRBV18 and TRBJ2-5, with 8 bases fitting TRBD1. The CDR3 extends over 13 amino acids. J gave up 4 bases and V 6 bases, and 4 bases lay outside the gene matches. Germline assignment: CDR1 KGHSH and CDR2 LQKENI. This CDR3 is CASSWTGRETQYF. As DNA, the CDR3 is TGTGCCAGCTCCTGGACAGGGCGAGAGACCCAGTACTTC.

The chain recombines TRBV11-3 with TRBJ2-1, with D uncertain. CDR1 and CDR2 from the germline V gene are SGHNT and YENEEA. CDR3 length: 14 amino acids. V was pared by 1 base and J by 4 bases, with 8 bases between. CDR3 protein: CASSLGAGYNEQFF. The CDR3 region has the DNA TGTGCCAGCAGCTTAGGGGCCGGATACAATGAGCAGTTCTTC.

This clone was observed at least ten times. V and J are TRBV30 and TRBJ2-1; no definite D call. V was trimmed by 0 bases and J by 4 bases, leaving 4 bases between them. Germline V gives CDR1 GTSNPN, CDR2 SVGIG (reference sequence). The CDR3 is 12 amino acids. CDR3 nucleotides: TGTGCCTGGAGTGTACTATACAATGAGCAGTTCTTC. Protein: CAWSVLYNEQFF.

The chain couples TRBV14 to TRBJ2-7, with 10 nucleotides matching TRBD1. The J segment lost 6 bases and the V segment lost 8 bases, leaving 7 bases of the junction unmatched. CDR1 and CDR2 from the germline V gene are SGHDN and FVKESK. The CDR3 has 13 amino acids. CDR3 amino acids: CASAGQGESEQYF. The CDR3 coding sequence is TGTGCCAGCGCTGGACAGGGGGAAAGCGAGCAGTACTTC.

The V call is TRBV28, the J call TRBJ1-1; 10 bases match TRBD1. The V gene's germline CDR1 is MDHEN and CDR2 SYDVKM. The length of the CDR3 is 11 residues. Losses at the gene ends were 7 bases for V and 11 bases for J; bases not matched to a gene: 4. CDR3 nucleotide sequence: TGTGCCAGCATTGAGGGACAGGGGGCTTTCTTT. The encoded protein is CASIEGQGAFF.

This clone was seen a handful of times. The chain uses TRBV18 and TRBJ1-1; maybe TRBD1 (6 bases). This CDR3 contains 17 residues. CDR1 is KGHSH, CDR2 LQKENI, per germline. Trimming removed 1 base at V and 6 bases at J, with 21 bases between. CDR3 nucleotide sequence: TGTGCCAGCTCACCACTCGGGGGGCGCTCGGTTGGGTCTGAAGCTTTCTTT. It is translated as CASSPLGGRSVGSEAFF.

The V call is TRBV28, the J call TRBJ2-7; D call uncertain. Trimming removed 3 bases at V and 3 bases at J, with 15 bases between. Germline V lookup: CDR1 MDHEN, CDR2 SYDVKM. CDR3 length: 15 amino acids. The CDR3 DNA is TGTGCCAGCAGTTTTGAAGTACCTAAATTCTACGAGCAGTACTTC. As protein: CASSFEVPKFYEQYF. The full variable domain, its missing parts supplied by reference TRBV28 and TRBJ2-7, is DVKVTQSSRYLVKRTGEKVFLECVQDMDHENMFWYRQDPGLGLRLIYFSYDVKMKEKGDIPEGYSVSREKKERFSLILESASTNQTSMYLCASSFEVPKFYEQYFGPGTRLTVT.

The chain combines TRBV5-1 with TRBJ1-4; 8 bases are shared with TRBD1. The CDR3 spans 16 residues. V was clipped by 4 bases and J by 8 bases; unmatched bases: 13. CDR1 is SGHRS and CDR2 is YFSETQ in the germline V gene. The CDR3 loop reads CASSGGAGGSEEKLFF. Written as DNA, the CDR3 is TGCGCCAGCAGCGGCGGGGCAGGGGGCTCGGAAGAAAAACTGTTTTTT.

This chain joins TRBV19 and TRBJ1-1, with D unresolved. Germline-derived CDR1 and CDR2 are LNHDA and SQIVND (reference sequence). Deletions cut 3 bases from V and 0 bases from J, with 8 bases between. The CDR3 covers 14 residues. The CDR3 nucleotides are TGTGCCAGTAGTATTAACAGTATGAACACTGAAGCTTTCTTT. Translating it yields CASSINSMNTEAFF.

The rearrangement uses TRBV14 and TRBJ1-5; D is possibly TRBD1 (5 bases). Trimming pared 1 base from V and 9 bases from J, leaving 10 bases between. The CDR3 totals 13 residues. Per germline, CDR1 SGHDN and CDR2 FVKESK. CDR3 loop: CASSQGLGGPQHF. CDR3 nucleotide sequence: TGTGCCAGCAGCCAAGGGTTGGGGGGGCCCCAGCATTTT.

This chain uses TRBV11-2 with TRBJ2-7; 7 bases line up with TRBD1. The length of the CDR3 is 14 residues. In germline, CDR1 is SGHAT, CDR2 FQNNGV. V lost 1 base and J lost 4; bases outside the gene matches: 4. CDR3 sequence reads: CASSLARGFYEQYF. CDR3 bases: TGTGCCAGCAGCTTAGCCAGGGGGTTTTACGAGCAGTACTTC. The full variable domain, completed using reference TRBV11-2 and TRBJ2-7, is EAGVAQSPRYKIIEKRQSVAFWCNPISGHATLYWYQQILGQGPKLLIQFQNNGVVDDSQLPKDRFSAERLKGVDSTLKIQPAKLEDSAVYLCASSLARGFYEQYFGPGTRLTVT.

This chain uses TRBV30 with TRBJ1-5; unclear D gene. V dropped 0 bases and J dropped 0 bases, with 12 bases sitting between them. CDR3 length: 16 amino acids. Germline V gene data show CDR1 as GTSNPN and CDR2 as SVGIG (reference sequence). In DNA form, the CDR3 reads TGTGCCTGGAGTGTGCCTCCCACCTATAGCAATCAGCCCCAGCATTTT. This sequence encodes CAWSVPPTYSNQPQHF.

The chain employs TRBV23-1 and TRBJ2-5; D is perhaps TRBD1 (6 bases). TRBV23-1 is given ORF status, its function remaining uncertain. The CDR3 is made up of 14 amino acids. Trimming left V 3 bases short and J 2 bases short, with 10 bases between. CDR3 residues: CASSHGGPQETQYF. The CDR3 DNA reads TGCGCCAGCAGTCATGGGGGCCCTCAAGAGACCCAGTACTTC.

This sequence joins TRBV28 and TRBJ1-1; D perhaps matches TRBD1 (5 bases). This CDR3 spans 12 amino acids. The germline gives CDR1 MDHEN, CDR2 SYDVKM. The V end was cut by 2 bases, the J end by 6 bases, with 7 bases between. The CDR3 sequence: CASSLLGAEAFF. For the CDR3, the DNA is TGTGCCAGCAGTTTACTAGGGGCTGAAGCTTTCTTT.

CDR3 region: CASSVRTGGRNEQFF. CDR3 nucleotides: TGTGCCAGCAGCGTGAGAACAGGGGGCAGGAATGAGCAGTTCTTC. V and J are TRBV14 and TRBJ2-1, with 9 bases matching TRBD1. Germline CDR1 reads SGHDN; CDR2 reads FVKESK. The CDR3 loop spans 15 amino acids. With 5 bases clipped from V and 7 bases from J, the junction kept 9 bases outside the gene matches.